The present TCR beta chain was sequenced within a study of cytomegalovirus exposure and HLA in healthy donors. This clone appeared once. The antigen is undetermined. With 60 Vbeta and 13 Jbeta primers, the PCR was carried out. Libraries were prepared by immunoSEQ multiplex PCR; TCRdb keeps only in-frame clonotypes and omits some of them. The repertoire consists of about 140,000 clones, with around 82% occurring once and the leading ten covering 2% to 2.5%. General study findings and limits: A later analysis found most CMV-associated TCR beta chains apparently HLA-restricted.

V dropped 7 bases and J dropped 2 bases, with 12 bases sitting between them. Per germline, CDR1 LNHDA and CDR2 SQIVND (reference sequence). This CDR3 comprises 14 residues. The rearrangement uses TRBV19 and TRBJ1-5; D gene unclear. The specimen sequenced was PBMCs. The sequence derives from a man aged 45-65 years in good health and CMV-seronegative. As DNA, the CDR3 is TGTGCCAGTACCTTCGTCGGAGGCAATCAGCCCCAGCATTTT. Its translation: CASTFVGGNQPQHF.